This T cell receptor beta chain was recovered during a study of regulatory T cells in long-lasting Graves disease. Arm-PCR of CDR3 regions with iRepertoire HTBI primers generated TCR beta libraries. TCRdb fed the multiplex PCR reads into MiXCR, producing one record per CDR3 protein. The sample lists fewer than 450,000 distinct CDR3 sequences; about 25% were seen once. Stated time point: persistent/refractory GD, antithyroid drugs over 5 years with positive TRAb. PBMCs were the source of the RNA used for TCR sequencing. Patient provenance is recorded as an endocrinology department in Xi'an, China. This CDR3 region has 14 residues. Trimming stripped 4 bases from V and 2 bases from J, with 12 bases between. From germline, CDR1 is LGHDT and CDR2 YNNKEL (reference sequence).

The V call is TRBV3-1, the J call TRBJ2-7; D remains ambiguous. The material was peripheral blood mononuclear cells (PBMCs), obtained when the disease was refractory, from a patient treated with antithyroid drugs. This TCR derives from a female donor with Graves disease. DNA for the CDR3: TGTGCCAGCAGCCCGTGGACGAAAGCCTACGAGCAGTACTTC. It yields the protein CASSPWTKAYEQYF.